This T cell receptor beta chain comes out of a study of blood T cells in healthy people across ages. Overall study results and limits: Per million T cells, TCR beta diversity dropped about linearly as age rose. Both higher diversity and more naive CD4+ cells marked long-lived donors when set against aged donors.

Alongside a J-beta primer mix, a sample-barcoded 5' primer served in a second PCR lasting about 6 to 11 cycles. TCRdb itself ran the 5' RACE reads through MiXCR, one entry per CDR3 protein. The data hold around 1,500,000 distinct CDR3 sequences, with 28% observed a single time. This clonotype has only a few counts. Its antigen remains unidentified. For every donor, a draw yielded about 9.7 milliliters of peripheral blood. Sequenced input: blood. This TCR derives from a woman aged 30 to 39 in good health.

For the CDR3, the DNA is TGTGCCAGCAGTTTACGTGGACGTCCCCCACCGGCCGGGGAGTACGAGCAGTACTTC. Encoded protein: CASSLRGRPPPAGEYEQYF. The rearrangement links TRBV28 to TRBJ2-7, with a possible D match to TRBD2 (5 bases). Trimming took off 2 bases at V and 4 bases at J, with 27 bases between the two ends. Germline V gives CDR1 MDHEN, CDR2 SYDVKM. The CDR3 has 19 amino acids.